The sequence of this T cell receptor beta chain was determined in a study of brain T cells in children with intractable seizures. Broader study findings: Absence of clones before surgery may stem from lower sequencing depth. Viral specificity was inferred only from CDR3 similarity; HCMV serostatus was unknown.

Assay: immunoSEQ multiplex PCR; the TCRdb copy retains only in-frame clones and omits some. This sample has about 110,000 clones, with 94% found just once. As to this clone: The antigen is not known.

Only cases whose brain tissue showed the highest T cell transcript signatures were sequenced. Pre-surgery treatment included at least one anti-epileptic drug. The sequence was collected from a boy younger than two with hemimegalencephaly and intractable seizures. The sequenced sample was peripheral blood, obtained at surgery.

The CDR3 loop reads CASSLGTGGYNEKLFF. The CDR3 DNA sequence: TGTGCCAGCAGCCTTGGAACAGGGGGTTATAATGAAAAACTGTTTTTT. This chain links TRBV5-6 with TRBJ1-4; 8 bases are shared with TRBD1. This CDR3 is built from 16 residues. V lost 4 bases to trimming and J lost 4 bases; unmatched junction nucleotides: 9. CDR1 is SGHDT, CDR2 YYEEEE, per germline.